The source of this T cell receptor beta chain is a study of beta chain features in type 1 diabetes. With respect to this clone: Its antigen is not identified.

Since all of the isolated RNA was reverse transcribed, expressed TCRB transcripts were what got sequenced. TCRdb's table, derived via immunoSEQ multiplex PCR, lists solely in-frame clones and lacks some. The sample shows about 640,000 clones, 9.5% to 15% of them seen only once. Study-wide results and caveats: Across all four CD4+ subsets, people with type 1 diabetes showed modestly shorter TCRB CDR3s.

V was cut by 0 bases and J by 6 bases, with 12 bases left in between. Germline assignment: CDR1 SGHRS and CDR2 YFSETQ. The CDR3 runs to 15 residues. This sequence joins TRBV5-1 and TRBJ2-2; D uncertain. The specimen was naive CD4+ T cells from blood. The sequence derives from a man aged 25 to 45 with type 1 diabetes. Here the CDR3 reads CASSLVQRGSGELFF. CDR3 in DNA: TGCGCCAGCAGCTTGGTCCAAAGAGGTTCCGGGGAGCTGTTTTTT. The full variable domain, rest sourced from reference TRBV5-1 and TRBJ2-2, is KAGVTQTPRYLIKTRGQQVTLSCSPISGHRSVSWYQQTPGQGLQFLFEYFSETQRNKGNFPGRFSGRQFSNSRSEMNVSTLELGDSALYLCASSLVQRGSGELFFGEGSRLTVL.